This T cell receptor beta chain was recorded in a study of blood T cell repertoires in COVID-19. Turning to the study itself: PBMCs, B-cell-depleted T cells, or T cells were the source of the cDNA or gDNA that made up the material.

V was clipped by 2 bases and J by 4 bases, with 11 bases between them. The CDR3 contains 14 residues. CDR1 and CDR2 from the germline V gene are MNHEY and SVGAGI. For this clone: The identical CDR3 is also encoded by other nucleotide sequences in the sample.

Seattle patient enrollment occurred during active infection, with longitudinal follow-up thereafter. In the original processing: Quantification of nucleated cells was approximated via reference gene primer amplification. Assay: immunoSEQ multiplex PCR; the TCRdb copy retains only in-frame clones and omits some. Clone size and V and J calls were adopted from that table, with D and trimming inferred from the DNA. In the table there are under 400,000 clones, around 87% of which are singletons. This receptor was obtained from a woman in her twenties or thirties with COVID-19, enrolled during active disease. Sequencing was done on a sample of peripheral blood. This chain joins TRBV6-5 and TRBJ2-5, with a tentative D call TRBD2 (6 bases). CDR3 bases: TGTGCCAGCAGTTACGGTCAGGGAGGAGAGACCCAGTACTTC. Its protein is CASSYGQGGETQYF.